One sample yielded the 5 T cell receptor beta chains listed below, sequenced in a study of blood T cell repertoires in COVID-19 (dated by TCRdb to 2020 to 2022). Library preparation employed the immunoSEQ multiplex PCR assay. TCRdb stores this immuneACCESS table with in-frame sequences only. Part of the clones is absent; in the studies checked, under half of the shortfall reflects unresolved V genes, and no reason is known for the rest. This sample comprises fewer than 90,000 clones, 60% to 85% of them detected only once. In total, the top ten clones hold about half of the sample. Source material: peripheral blood. The source of these receptors is a human donor in a cohort sampled during active COVID-19.

The chain is built from TRBV6-4 and TRBJ2-6; tentatively, D is TRBD1 (6 bases). The CDR3 runs to 18 residues. In germline, CDR1 is MRHNA, CDR2 SNTAGT. Trimming stripped 3 bases from V and 4 bases from J, with 19 bases between. CDR3 coding DNA: TGTGCCAGCAGTGAACTGGCAGGGGTGACAGCCGGGGCCAACGTCCTGACTTTC. As protein: CASSELAGVTAGANVLTF.

The rearrangement links TRBV4-3 to TRBJ2-4, with 9 positions matching TRBD1. This CDR3 is 16 amino acids long. The germline gives CDR1 LGHNA, CDR2 YSLEER. Germline trimming cut 0 bases from V and 3 bases from J; bases unmatched to any gene: 3. Here the CDR3 DNA reads TGCGCCAGCAGCCAAGAGGACAGGGGTTACAAAAACATTCAGTACTTC. Translation: CASSQEDRGYKNIQYF.

The chain uses TRBV20-1 and TRBJ1-2; D remains unclear. There are 11 residues in the CDR3. CDR1 DFQATT and CDR2 SNEGSKA come from the germline V gene (reference sequence). The CDR3 spells CSVPGNYGYTF. In DNA form, the CDR3 reads TGCAGCGTCCCGGGGAACTATGGCTACACCTTC.

The rearrangement links TRBV6-5 to TRBJ1-1; D not resolved. This CDR3 is built from 12 residues. CDR1 MNHEY and CDR2 SVGAGI come from the germline V gene. The germline V and J ends were trimmed by 6 bases and 2 bases, with 7 bases remaining between them. This CDR3 is CASRRENTEAFF. DNA of the CDR3: TGTGCCAGCAGGCGAGAAAACACTGAAGCTTTCTTT.

The chain combines TRBV28 with TRBJ2-3, with D maybe TRBD2 (6 bases). The CDR3 spans 14 residues. Germline lookup yields CDR1 MDHEN and CDR2 SYDVKM. Trimming left V 4 bases short and J 1 base short, with 9 bases between. CDR3: CASSSRDGTDTQYF. CDR3 coding DNA: TGTGCCAGCAGTTCGCGGGACGGCACAGATACGCAGTATTTT.